The clone carrying this T cell receptor beta chain was counted only a few times. Its antigen is not identified. Whole-study findings and limits: Tumor-infiltrating Treg TCR alpha and beta sequences overlapped most with tumor naive CD4+ T cells, then blood naive.

TCRdb re-called the 5' RACE reads with MiXCR, one entry per CDR3 protein. The table has about 62,000 distinct CDR3 sequences, around 30% seen once. Germline trimming cut 2 bases from V and 6 bases from J; bases unmatched to any gene: 14. The V gene's germline CDR1 is DFQATT and CDR2 SNEGSKA (reference sequence). This CDR3 region has 18 residues. Sequences were obtained from tumor-infiltrating naive CD4+ T cells sorted from the breast tumor. Subset specified: naive CD4+ T cells, CD4+CD45RA+CD25-. The sequence came from a female donor with breast cancer. This chain links TRBV20-1 with TRBJ2-1; 12 nucleotides agree with TRBD1. CDR3 sequence reads: CSARWWGTGGADGNEQFF. The CDR3 DNA follows: TGCAGTGCTAGATGGTGGGGGACAGGGGGCGCAGACGGCAATGAGCAGTTCTTC.